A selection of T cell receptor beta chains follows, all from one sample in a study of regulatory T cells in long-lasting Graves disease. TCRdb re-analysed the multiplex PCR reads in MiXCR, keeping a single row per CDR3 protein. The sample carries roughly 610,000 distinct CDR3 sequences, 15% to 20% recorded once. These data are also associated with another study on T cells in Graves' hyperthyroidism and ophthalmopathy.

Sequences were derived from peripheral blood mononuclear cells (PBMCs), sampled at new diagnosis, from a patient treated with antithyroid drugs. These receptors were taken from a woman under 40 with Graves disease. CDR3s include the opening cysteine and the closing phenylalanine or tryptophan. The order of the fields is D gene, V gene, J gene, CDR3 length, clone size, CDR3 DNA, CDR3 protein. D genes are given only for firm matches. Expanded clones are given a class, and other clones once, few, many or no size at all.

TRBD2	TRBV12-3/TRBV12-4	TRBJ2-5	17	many	TGTGCCAGCAGCATAAGCCGCCGGGGGAGGGCCGGGGAGACCCAGTACTTC	CASSISRRGRAGETQYF
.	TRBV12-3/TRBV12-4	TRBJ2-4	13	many	TGTGCCAGCAGTCTAGGGATGCGGCACATTCAGTACTTC	CASSLGMRHIQYF
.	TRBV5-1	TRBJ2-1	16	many	TGCGCCAGCAGCCCTCTTCCCGGGACTGGAATAAATGAGCAGTTCTTC	CASSPLPGTGINEQFF
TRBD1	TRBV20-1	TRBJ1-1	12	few	TGCAGTGCTAGAGATCAGGGGGTTGAAGCTTTCTTT	CSARDQGVEAFF
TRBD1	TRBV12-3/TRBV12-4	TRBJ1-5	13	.	TGTGCCAGCATTTTGCAGGGGGCTCAGCCCCAGCATTTT	CASILQGAQPQHF
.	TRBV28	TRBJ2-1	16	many	TGTGCCAGCAGTTCGGGATCCGGGGTAGCCTTCAATGAGCAGTTCTTC	CASSSGSGVAFNEQFF
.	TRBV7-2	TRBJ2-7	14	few	TGTGCCAGCAGCCGGGGACCGGGACCCTACGAGCAGTACTTC	CASSRGPGPYEQYF
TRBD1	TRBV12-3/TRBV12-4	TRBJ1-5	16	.	TGTGCCAGCAGTTTAGAATCAGGGGGAGGCAATCAGCCCCAGCATTTT	CASSLESGGGNQPQHF
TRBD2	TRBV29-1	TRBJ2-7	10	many	TGCAGCGTAGGGACTAACGAGCAGTACTTC	CSVGTNEQYF
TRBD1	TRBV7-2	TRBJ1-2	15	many	TGTGCCAGCATCACGACTCGGGACAGCAACTATGGCTACACCTTC	CASITTRDSNYGYTF
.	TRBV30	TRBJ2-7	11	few	TGTGCCTGGGGGTCCGACTACGAGCAGTACTTC	CAWGSDYEQYF
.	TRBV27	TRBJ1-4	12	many	TGTGCCAGCAGTTTACAGGGCGGAAAACTGTTTTTT	CASSLQGGKLFF
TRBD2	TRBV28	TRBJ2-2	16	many	TGTGCCAGCAGCCTGGCGGGACTAGCGGACACCGGGGAGCTGTTTTTT	CASSLAGLADTGELFF
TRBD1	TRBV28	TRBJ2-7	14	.	TGTGCCAGCCGCTATGGGACAGGCGAGTACGAGCAGTACTTC	CASRYGTGEYEQYF
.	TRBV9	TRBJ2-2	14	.	TGTGCCAGCAGCGTCATGGAAAACACCGGGGAGCTGTTTTTT	CASSVMENTGELFF
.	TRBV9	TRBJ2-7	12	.	TGTGCCAGCAGCGAGGGAGTAGGACGGCAGTACTTC	CASSEGVGRQYF
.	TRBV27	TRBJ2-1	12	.	TGTGCCAGCAGTTTCGGATTGGGTGAGCAGTTCTTC	CASSFGLGEQFF
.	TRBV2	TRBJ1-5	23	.	.	CASRGLISYEQYFGPGTNQPQHF
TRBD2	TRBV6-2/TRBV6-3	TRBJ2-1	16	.	TGTGCCAGCAGTTACGAAGCGGGAGGCACTTACAATGAGCAGTTCTTC	CASSYEAGGTYNEQFF
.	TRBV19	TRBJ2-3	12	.	TGTGCCAGTAGTACATCTTCAGATACGCAGTATTTT	CASSTSSDTQYF
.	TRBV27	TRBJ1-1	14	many	TGTGCCAGCAGCTTATCAAGTCTGAACACTGAAGCTTTCTTT	CASSLSSLNTEAFF
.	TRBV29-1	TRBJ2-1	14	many	TGCAGCGTACCGGACGGTCCCTCCTACAATGAGCAGTTCTTC	CSVPDGPSYNEQFF
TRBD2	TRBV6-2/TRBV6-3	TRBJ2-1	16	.	TGTGCCAGCAGTGGCCCGGGGACTAGCGGGTGGTATGAGCAGTTCTTC	CASSGPGTSGWYEQFF
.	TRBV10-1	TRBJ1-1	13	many	TGCGCCAGCAGTGAGGCAGGTTTTGCTGAAGCTTTCTTT	CASSEAGFAEAFF
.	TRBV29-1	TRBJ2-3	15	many	TGCAGCGTCGCCACTGGGACCGTTAGCACAGATACGCAGTATTTT	CSVATGTVSTDTQYF
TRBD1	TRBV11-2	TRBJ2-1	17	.	TGTGCCAGCAGCCGCCGACAGGGGGCGAACGTACGGAATGAGCAGTTCTTC	CASSRRQGANVRNEQFF
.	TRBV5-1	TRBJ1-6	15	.	TGCGCCAGCAGCCGGGGGGGGCAGGGTAATTCACCCCTCCACTTT	CASSRGGQGNSPLHF
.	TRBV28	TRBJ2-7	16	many	TGTGCCAGCAGTTTATCGGGTTTTAGGGAGGCGGACGAGCAGTACTTC	CASSLSGFREADEQYF
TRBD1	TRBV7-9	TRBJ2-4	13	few	TGTGCCAGCAGCCCCGACAGGGGAAACATTCAGTACTTC	CASSPDRGNIQYF
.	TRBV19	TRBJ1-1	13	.	TGTGCCAGTAGGGGGGACGGAGACACTGAAGCTTTCTTT	CASRGDGDTEAFF
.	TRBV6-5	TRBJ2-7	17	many	TGTGCCAGCAGTTATGTCGGGTCGGGCCGGACCCTCTACGAGCAGTACTTC	CASSYVGSGRTLYEQYF
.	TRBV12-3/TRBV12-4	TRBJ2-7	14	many	TGTGCCAGCAGTTTATTGCGGGACGGGTACGAGCAGTACTTC	CASSLLRDGYEQYF
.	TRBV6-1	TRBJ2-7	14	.	TGTGCCAGCAGTGGGATTCATCTCTCCTACGAGCAGTACTTC	CASSGIHLSYEQYF
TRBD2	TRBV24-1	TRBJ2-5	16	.	TGTGCCACCAGTGATTCGGGACTAGCGGGCCAAGAGACCCAGTACTTC	CATSDSGLAGQETQYF
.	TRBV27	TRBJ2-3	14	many	TGTGCCAGCAGCCCCGGGAAGCGCACAGATACGCAGTATTTT	CASSPGKRTDTQYF
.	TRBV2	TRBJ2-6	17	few	TGTGCCAGCAGTGTAGACGGTTCAGACTCTGGGGCCAACGTCCTGACTTTC	CASSVDGSDSGANVLTF
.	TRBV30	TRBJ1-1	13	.	TGTGCCTGGAGCGGGGGTTTGGGCACTGAAGCTTTCTTT	CAWSGGLGTEAFF
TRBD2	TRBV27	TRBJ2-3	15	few	TGTGCCAGCAGATCATATGGGGACTATAAAGATACGCAGTATTTT	CASRSYGDYKDTQYF
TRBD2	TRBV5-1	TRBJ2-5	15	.	TGCGCCAGCAGCTTAACCATCAGGGAGGGTGCAGTTTCGGACTTC	CASSLTIREGAVSDF
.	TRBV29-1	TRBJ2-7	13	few	TGCAGCGTTGAAGACACAGTTAACTACGAGCAGTACTTC	CSVEDTVNYEQYF
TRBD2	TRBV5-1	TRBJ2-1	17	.	TGCGCCAGCAGCTTGGCGGGGACTAGCGGGAAATCCAATGAGCAGTTCTTC	CASSLAGTSGKSNEQFF
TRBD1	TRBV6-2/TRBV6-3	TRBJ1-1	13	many	TGTGCCAGCAGGACAGGGGGGAACACTGAAGCTTTCTTT	CASRTGGNTEAFF
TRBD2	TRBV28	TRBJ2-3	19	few	TGTGCCAGCAGTTACTCGAATTGGCTAGCGGGAAAGAGCACAGATACGCAGTATTTT	CASSYSNWLAGKSTDTQYF
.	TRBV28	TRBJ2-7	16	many	TGTGCCAGCAGTTTTGGAGGGATCCCCCAAACCTACGAGCAGTACTTC	CASSFGGIPQTYEQYF
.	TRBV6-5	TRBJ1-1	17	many	TGTGCCAGCAGTTATACTGAAGACCCGTGGATGGGCACTGAAGCTTTCTTT	CASSYTEDPWMGTEAFF